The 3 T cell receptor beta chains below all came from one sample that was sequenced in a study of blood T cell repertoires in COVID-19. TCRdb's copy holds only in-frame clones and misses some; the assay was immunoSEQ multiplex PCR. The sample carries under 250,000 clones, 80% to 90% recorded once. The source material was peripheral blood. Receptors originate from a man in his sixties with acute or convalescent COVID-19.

CDR3 in amino acids: CASNDGQGLPKNIQYF. The DNA for the CDR3 is TGTGCCAGTAACGACGGACAGGGCTTACCCAAAAACATTCAGTACTTC. This chain joins TRBV19 and TRBJ2-4, with 8 bases identical to TRBD1. This CDR3 is 16 amino acids long. Losses at the gene ends were 7 bases for V and 2 bases for J; bases not matched to a gene: 10. Germline V lookup: CDR1 LNHDA, CDR2 SQIVND (reference sequence).

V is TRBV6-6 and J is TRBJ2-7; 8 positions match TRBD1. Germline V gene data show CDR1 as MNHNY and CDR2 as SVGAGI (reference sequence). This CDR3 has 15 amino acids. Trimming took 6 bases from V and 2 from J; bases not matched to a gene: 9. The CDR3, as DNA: TGTGCCAGCAGCCCCTTCCGGGACAGGACCTACGAGCAGTACTTC. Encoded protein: CASSPFRDRTYEQYF.

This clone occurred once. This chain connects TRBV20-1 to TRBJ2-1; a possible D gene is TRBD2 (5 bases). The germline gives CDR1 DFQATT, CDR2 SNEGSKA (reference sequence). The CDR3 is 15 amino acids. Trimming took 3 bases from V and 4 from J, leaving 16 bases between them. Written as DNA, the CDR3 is TGCAGTGCTAGTCCCAAGCGGAGCCCTTACAATGAGCAGTTCTTC. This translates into CSASPKRSPYNEQFF.